The 18 T cell receptor beta chains given below trace back to one sample, sequenced in a study of T cell responses to AZD1222 COVID-19 vaccine. Using immunoSEQ multiplex PCR, the repertoire was profiled, and TCRdb retains in-frame clones only, with some absent. This sample carries 200,000 to 250,000 clones, about 94% of them seen once, and the ten largest clones take approximately 1.5%. Here the sequenced sample was peripheral blood, taken 28 days after the second dose of the MenACWY control vaccine. The receptors here all came from an adult who received the MenACWY meningococcal vaccine as a control.

In this sample, this clone turned up a few times. The CDR3 protein is CASSQAGYEQYF. The CDR3 bases are TGTGCCAGCAGCCAAGCTGGTTACGAGCAGTACTTC. This rearrangement joins TRBV14 to TRBJ2-7; D is ambiguous. Germline CDR1 reads SGHDN; CDR2 reads FVKESK. The V and J ends lost 1 base and 4 bases respectively, with 5 bases between them. CDR3 length: 12 residues.

The rearrangement uses TRBV24-1 and TRBJ2-3; D gene uncertain. Germline lookup yields CDR1 KGHDR and CDR2 SFDVKD. Between the trimmed V and J ends, which lost 5 bases and 1 base, there was a span of 12 bases. The CDR3 has 15 residues. The CDR3 is CATSVTDVGTDTQYF. CDR3 nucleotide sequence: TGTGCCACCAGTGTTACGGACGTGGGCACAGATACGCAGTATTTT.

V usage is TRBV18 and J usage is TRBJ2-1; D tentatively fits TRBD1 or TRBD2 (5 bases each). The V gene lost 1 base and the J gene lost 1 base, with 14 bases spanning the gap. The length of the CDR3 is 17 residues. Germline V lookup: CDR1 KGHSH, CDR2 LQKENI. CDR3 region: CASSPLIQWGSYNEQFF. CDR3 DNA: TGTGCCAGCTCACCACTAATACAGTGGGGGTCCTACAATGAGCAGTTCTTC.

This chain joins TRBV6-2 or TRBV6-3 and TRBJ2-1; D might be TRBD2 (7 bases). The germline V gene encodes CDR1 MNHEY and CDR2 SVGEGT. The length of the CDR3 is 15 residues. V lost 4 bases and J 1 base, leaving 11 bases between the germline ends. CDR3 DNA: TGTGCCAGCAGTTTGGGGGGGCCTTCCTACAATGAGCAGTTCTTC. Translation: CASSLGGPSYNEQFF.

The CDR3 nucleotides read TGTGCCTGGAGTGTACCGACGCGAACGCCGAACACCGGGGAGCTGTTTTTT. Amino acid sequence: CAWSVPTRTPNTGELFF. The V and J genes are TRBV30 and TRBJ2-2; D gene ambiguous. Germline loops: CDR1 GTSNPN, CDR2 SVGIG (reference sequence). Trimming removed 0 bases from V and 0 bases from J, with 14 bases in between. This CDR3 is built from 17 residues.

This clone has more than one count but fewer than ten. The chain recombines TRBV14 with TRBJ1-1; D is undetermined. The CDR3 runs to 15 residues. Germline values: CDR1 SGHDN, CDR2 FVKESK. V dropped 1 base and J dropped 3 bases, with 12 bases sitting between them. CDR3 amino acids: CASSQGLFRYTEAFF. CDR3 DNA: TGTGCCAGCAGCCAAGGTTTATTTCGGTACACTGAAGCTTTCTTT.

The chain couples TRBV6-6 to TRBJ2-7; D gene uncertain. Germline-derived CDR1 and CDR2 are MNHNY and SVGAGI (reference sequence). CDR3 length: 14 amino acids. V lost 5 bases, J lost 4 bases, and 15 bases lay in between. CDR3 region: CASSLPRTTYEQYF. For the CDR3, the DNA is TGTGCCAGCAGTCTCCCCCGAACTACATACGAGCAGTACTTC.

The chain uses TRBV2 and TRBJ2-1, with D perhaps matching TRBD1 or TRBD2 (6 bases each). The CDR3 runs 15 residues. Germline loops: CDR1 SNHLY, CDR2 FYNNEI. Trimming removed 6 bases at V and 2 bases at J, with 14 bases between. The CDR3 nucleotides are TGTGCCAGCAGCCAACTGGGGGGCCCCTACAATGAGCAGTTCTTC. It is translated as CASSQLGGPYNEQFF.

The gene calls are TRBV27 and TRBJ1-5, with 7 bases lining up with TRBD1. The germline gives CDR1 MNHEY, CDR2 SMNVEV (reference sequence). Trimming cost V 5 bases and J 4 bases; bases outside gene matches: 5. The CDR3 covers 14 residues. CDR3 nucleotide sequence: TGTGCCAGCAGTCCTAGGGGGCCTAATCAGCCCCAGCATTTT. Its translation: CASSPRGPNQPQHF.

On this clone: An end of the junction does not agree with germline; a read error may underlie this. The genes are TRBV5-1 and TRBJ2-2; D tentatively reads TRBD1 or TRBD2 (5 bases each). This CDR3 is built from 13 residues. Germline V gene sequence: CDR1 SGHRS, CDR2 YFSETQ. The CDR3 sequence is CASSLRGTAELFF. CDR3 nucleotide sequence: TGCGCCAGCAGCTTGAGAGGGACCGCGGAGCTGTTTTTT.

This chain connects TRBV2 to TRBJ1-5; D call uncertain. The CDR3 runs to 15 residues. CDR1 SNHLY and CDR2 FYNNEI come from the germline V gene. With 4 bases removed from V and 2 bases from J, the gap between germline ends came to 12 bases. CDR3 protein: CASSGEGIGNQPQHF. The DNA of the CDR3 is TGTGCCAGCAGTGGGGAGGGTATAGGCAATCAGCCCCAGCATTTT.

The chain joins TRBV30 to TRBJ2-7, with TRBD2 matching 7 bases. Trimming cost V 4 bases and J 0 bases; bases outside gene matches: 9. The CDR3 spans 15 residues. Germline V gene data show CDR1 as GTSNPN and CDR2 as SVGIG (reference sequence). The CDR3 loop reads CAWTRLADYSYEQYF. The DNA for the CDR3 is TGTGCCTGGACTCGGCTAGCGGATTACTCCTACGAGCAGTACTTC. The variable domain in full, with the rest retrieved from reference TRBV30 and TRBJ2-7, is SQTIHQWPATLVQPVGSPLSLECTVEGTSNPNLYWYRQAAGRGLQLLFYSVGIGQISSEVPQNLSASRPQDRQFILSSKKLLLSDSGFYLCAWTRLADYSYEQYFGPGTRLTVT.

J is TRBJ2-6 and V is TRBV5-1; D possibly matches TRBD1 or TRBD2 (6 bases each). V dropped 0 bases and J dropped 2 bases, with 9 bases sitting between them. From germline, CDR1 is SGHRS and CDR2 YFSETQ. The CDR3 has 16 residues. CDR3 in DNA: TGCGCCAGCAGCTTGGTGGGGGGCCCTGGGGCCAACGTCCTGACTTTC. Translated, it gives CASSLVGGPGANVLTF.

This clone was detected only once. This rearrangement joins TRBV7-6 to TRBJ2-1; D is unclear. CDR1 and CDR2 from the germline V gene are SGHVS and FNYEAQ. Trimming left V 4 bases short and J 4 bases short, with 14 bases between. This CDR3 is built from 15 residues. CDR3 region: CASSSGSRRYNEQFF. CDR3 in DNA: TGTGCCAGCAGCTCCGGTAGTCGGCGGTACAATGAGCAGTTCTTC.

The table lists this clone with a count of one. This chain links TRBV7-2 with TRBJ1-3; D may be TRBD1 (5 bases). This CDR3 comprises 16 residues. Between the trimmed V and J ends, which lost 0 bases and 0 bases, there was a span of 9 bases. Per the germline V gene, CDR1 is SGHTA and CDR2 is FQGNSA. The CDR3 loop is CASSLAGTNSGNTIYF. DNA for the CDR3: TGTGCCAGCAGCTTAGCTGGGACCAACTCTGGAAACACCATATATTTT.

This chain joins TRBV6-4 and TRBJ2-1; 12 bases fit TRBD2. The germline V gene has CDR1 MRHNA and CDR2 SNTAGT. The CDR3 is 17 amino acids. The V segment lost 0 bases and the J segment 7 bases; nucleotides outside the gene matches: 7. The DNA for the CDR3 is TGTGCCAGCAGTGACTCCCCAACTAGCGGGGGGAGGAATGAGCAGTTCTTC. This encodes CASSDSPTSGGRNEQFF.

The chain has TRBV10-3 and TRBJ2-1; either TRBD1 or TRBD2 may supply D (5 bases each). This CDR3 region has 11 residues. Germline CDR1 is ENHRY and CDR2 is SYGVKD. V dropped 7 bases and J dropped 13 bases, with 14 bases sitting between them. CDR3 coding DNA: TGTGCCATCAAGGGGCAGGAGGTACAGTTCTTC. This codes for CAIKGQEVQFF.

The chain has TRBV6-6 and TRBJ1-6; 7 bases agree with TRBD1. This CDR3 comprises 14 residues. V lost 9 bases and J lost 6; bases outside the gene matches: 8. Germline V gene sequence: CDR1 MNHNY, CDR2 SVGAGI (reference sequence). The CDR3 DNA is TGTGCCAGTCGCGACAGGGAGGGTAATTCACCCCTCCACTTT. Protein sequence: CASRDREGNSPLHF.